This TCR beta chain was documented in a study of blood T cells in healthy people across ages. Note on this clonotype: Antigen: not known.

Alongside a J-beta primer mix, a sample-barcoded 5' primer served in a second PCR lasting about 7 to 11 cycles. Via MiXCR, TCRdb re-called the 5' RACE reads, giving one row per CDR3 protein. The sample records roughly 500,000 distinct CDR3 sequences, 25% to 30% being singletons. This CDR3 spans 18 amino acids. The germline V gene encodes CDR1 SEHNR and CDR2 FQNEAQ (reference sequence). J gave up 4 bases and V 5 bases, and 19 bases lay outside the gene matches. Study-wide results and limits: Higher diversity and more naive CD4+ cells were features of long-lived donors, compared to aged donors.

Sequencing was performed on blood. The clonotype originates from a woman in her 70s in good health. The V and J genes are TRBV7-9 and TRBJ2-5; 7 bases fit TRBD2. CDR3 residues: CASSRGGGARLQGETQYF. In DNA, the CDR3 is TGTGCCAGCAGCCGCGGCGGGGGAGCGCGCCTACAAGGAGAGACCCAGTACTTC.